A selection of T cell receptor beta chains follows, all from one sample in a study of cytomegalovirus exposure and HLA in healthy donors. Produced via immunoSEQ multiplex PCR; TCRdb's table is partial and in-frame only. The sample holds tens of thousands of clones. Sequenced sample: PBMCs. The receptors were sampled from a man between 25 and 39 years old in good health and CMV-seronegative. The CDR3 runs from the conserved cysteine through the conserved F or W. The D gene is left open where the match is weak.

V: TRBV5-1; D: -; J: TRBJ1-1; DNA: TGCGCCAGCAGCCAGGACAGTACGGTTGAAGCTTTCTTT; CDR3: CASSQDSTVEAFF
V: TRBV5-4; D: -; J: TRBJ2-5; DNA: TGTGCCAGCAGCTTGGGTAGTCTCCAAGAGACCCAGTACTTC; CDR3: CASSLGSLQETQYF
V: TRBV5-1; D: TRBD1; J: TRBJ1-2; DNA: TGCGCCAGCAGCGACAGGGGGGATGGCTACACCTTC; CDR3: CASSDRGDGYTF
V: TRBV14; D: -; J: TRBJ1-1; DNA: TGTGCCAGCAGCCCTTATCTCGGGGGAGGCGGGGGCACTGAAGCTTTCTTT; CDR3: CASSPYLGGGGGTEAFF
V: TRBV6-1; D: -; J: TRBJ2-7; DNA: TGTGCCAGCCGGGAGCAGCCCGAGTACGAGCAGTACTTC; CDR3: CASREQPEYEQYF
V: TRBV11-1; D: -; J: TRBJ1-2; DNA: TGTGCCAGCAGCCCGACAGGATATGGCTACACCTTC; CDR3: CASSPTGYGYTF
V: TRBV18; D: TRBD1; J: TRBJ1-6; DNA: TGTGCCAGCTCACCCTACAGGGGCCGGAATTCACCCCTCCACTTT; CDR3: CASSPYRGRNSPLHF
V: TRBV5-1; D: -; J: TRBJ2-5; DNA: TGCGCCAGCAGCTCTCAAGAGACCCAGTACTTC; CDR3: CASSSQETQYF
V: TRBV5-4; D: TRBD1; J: TRBJ2-1; DNA: TGTGCCAGCAGCTTTTGGACAGGGGCTTCCTACAATGAGCAGTTCTTC; CDR3: CASSFWTGASYNEQFF
V: TRBV29-1; D: TRBD1; J: TRBJ1-2; DNA: TGCAGCGTTTGGGTGACAGGGTTTCGCGGCTACACCTTC; CDR3: CSVWVTGFRGYTF
V: TRBV6-5; D: -; J: TRBJ2-3; DNA: TGTGCCAGCGCATTCTCCGGGACAGATACGCAGTATTTT; CDR3: CASAFSGTDTQYF
V: TRBV19; D: -; J: TRBJ2-1; DNA: TGTGCCAGTAAAGCGGGTGTCTACAATGAGCAGTTCTTC; CDR3: CASKAGVYNEQFF
V: TRBV18; D: -; J: TRBJ2-1; DNA: TGTGCCAGCTCACCCCGTCGTGACAATGAGCAGTTCTTC; CDR3: CASSPRRDNEQFF
V: TRBV2; D: TRBD2; J: TRBJ2-3; DNA: TGTGCCAGCAGAGCCCTAGCGGGGTTCACAGATACGCAGTATTTT; CDR3: CASRALAGFTDTQYF
V: TRBV7-9; D: TRBD1; J: TRBJ1-2; DNA: TGTGCCACCACCTTCGGGACAGGGGAGGACGGCTACACCTTC; CDR3: CATTFGTGEDGYTF
V: TRBV14; D: -; J: TRBJ2-7; DNA: TGTGCCAGCAGCCAAGCCTTAGCCGGGAAAGAGCAGTACTTC; CDR3: CASSQALAGKEQYF
V: TRBV7-9; D: -; J: TRBJ2-3; DNA: TGTGCCAGCAGCCCTATAACAGATACGCAGTATTTT; CDR3: CASSPITDTQYF
V: TRBV5-1; D: -; J: TRBJ1-1; DNA: TGCGCCAGCGTCCTGGCGCCAGGGAACACTGAAGCTTTCTTT; CDR3: CASVLAPGNTEAFF
V: TRBV19; D: -; J: TRBJ2-7; DNA: TGTGCCAGTAGTACGGACAGTTCCTACGAGCAGTACTTC; CDR3: CASSTDSSYEQYF
V: TRBV28; D: -; J: TRBJ2-7; DNA: TGTGCCAGCCGCAGGGAAATGTTGCCAACCTACGAGCAGTACTTC; CDR3: CASRREMLPTYEQYF
V: TRBV2; D: -; J: TRBJ1-5; DNA: TGTGCCAGCAGGTACACAGGGCGCAATCAGCCCCAGCATTTT; CDR3: CASRYTGRNQPQHF
V: TRBV15; D: -; J: TRBJ1-1; DNA: TGTGCCACCAGCAGAGATATGGTTGGGACATTGAAGAACACTGAAGCTTTCTTT; CDR3: CATSRDMVGTLKNTEAFF
V: TRBV7-9; D: TRBD1; J: TRBJ1-1; DNA: TGTGCCAGCAGCTTAGGGTGGGGACAGGACACTGAAGCTTTCTTT; CDR3: CASSLGWGQDTEAFF
V: TRBV7-9; D: -; J: TRBJ1-3; DNA: TGTGCCAGCAGCTCAACTAGGGAGGGAAACACCATATATTTT; CDR3: CASSSTREGNTIYF
V: TRBV6-1; D: TRBD2; J: TRBJ2-5; DNA: TGTGCCAGCAGTGAAGGGTTAGCGGGGGGTCTAGAGACCCAGTACTTC; CDR3: CASSEGLAGGLETQYF
V: TRBV13; D: TRBD1; J: TRBJ2-5; DNA: TGTGCCAGCAGCTCCACAACAGGGGGTCGGGAGACCCAGTACTTC; CDR3: CASSSTTGGRETQYF
V: TRBV27; D: -; J: TRBJ1-2; DNA: TGTGCCAGCAGTTTGGGGCAGGCCAACTATGGCTACACCTTC; CDR3: CASSLGQANYGYTF
V: TRBV2; D: -; J: TRBJ2-1; DNA: TGTGCCAGAAGTCCCCATCGAGACCAGGTGCAGTTCTTC; CDR3: CARSPHRDQVQFF
V: TRBV5-6; D: TRBD2; J: TRBJ2-5; DNA: TGTGCCAGCAGCATCGGACTAGCGGAGGAAGAGACCCAGTACTTC; CDR3: CASSIGLAEEETQYF
V: TRBV5-1; D: -; J: TRBJ1-4; DNA: TGCGCCAGCAGCTTAGCAGGGGCTGCCACTAATGAAAAACTGTTTTTT; CDR3: CASSLAGAATNEKLFF
V: TRBV30; D: -; J: TRBJ1-5; DNA: TGTGCCTGGAGTGTAGGAAACGGAGGGTGGAATCAGCCCCAGCATTTT; CDR3: CAWSVGNGGWNQPQHF
V: TRBV10-2; D: TRBD1; J: TRBJ1-1; DNA: TGCGCCAGCGCTGGACAGGGGAACACTGAAGCTTTCTTT; CDR3: CASAGQGNTEAFF
V: TRBV7-9; D: -; J: TRBJ1-2; DNA: TGTGCCAGCAGCTTTGACAGATATGCTAACTATGGCTACACCTTC; CDR3: CASSFDRYANYGYTF
V: TRBV5-1; D: TRBD2; J: TRBJ2-7; DNA: TGCGCCAGCAGCTTGGCCTCCAGCGGGGATTGGGGCTACGAGCAGTACTTC; CDR3: CASSLASSGDWGYEQYF
V: TRBV5-6; D: TRBD1; J: TRBJ2-3; DNA: TGTGCCAGCAGCATCAGCGACAGGGCTCCCGGTAGCACAGATACGCAGTATTTT; CDR3: CASSISDRAPGSTDTQYF
V: TRBV25-1; D: -; J: TRBJ1-2; DNA: TGTGCCAGCAGTGAAGGGCCCGCACAACGATTGAACTATGGCTACACCTTC; CDR3: CASSEGPAQRLNYGYTF